Listed below are T cell receptor beta chains from one sample, sequenced in a study of shared clonotypes between healthy human individuals. The protocol was immunoSEQ multiplex PCR, while the TCRdb copy is restricted to in-frame clones and leaves out a portion. The sample has around 2.1 million clones; 93% are singletons. The sample consisted of naive CD8+ T cells from PBMCs. Receptors were obtained from a man aged 18 to 30 in good health. Some clones in this sample may be carry-over from other donors' samples. CDR3s include the opening cysteine and the closing phenylalanine or tryptophan. A D gene is named only where the DNA matches it firmly. Clone size is given for some rows only: seen once, a few or many times, or a class if the clone is expanded.

abundance	v_gene	d_gene	j_gene	len	CDR3nt	CDR3aa
.	TRBV28	.	TRBJ2-7	14	TGTGCCAGCAGCCCCATGACCTTCCGTTGGGAGCAGTACTTC	CASSPMTFRWEQYF
.	TRBV2	TRBD1	TRBJ1-2	15	TGTGCCAGCCCGGGACAGGGGGGTAGTGGCTATGGCTACACCTTC	CASPGQGGSGYGYTF
.	TRBV7-9	.	TRBJ2-2	15	TGTGCCAGCAGCTTAAGCGGTGTCAACACCGGGGAGCTGTTTTTT	CASSLSGVNTGELFF
once	TRBV25-1	TRBD1	TRBJ1-4	13	TGTGCCAGCAGTGCAACAGGGGGAGAAAAACTGTTTTTT	CASSATGGEKLFF
.	TRBV15	.	TRBJ2-2	16	TGTGCCACCAGCCCCCTGCGCGGAGGGTTTGCCGGGGAGCTGTTTTTT	CATSPLRGGFAGELFF
.	TRBV27	.	TRBJ2-7	15	TGTGCCAGCAGCCCGACAGGACCCTCAACCTACGAGCAGTACTTC	CASSPTGPSTYEQYF
few	TRBV9	.	TRBJ1-1	13	TGTGCCAGCAGCGTAGGTAGGGGCACTGAAGCTTTCTTT	CASSVGRGTEAFF
.	TRBV9	.	TRBJ1-1	14	TGTGCCAGCAGCGTAGGCAGGGGCGGTACTGAAGCTTTCTTT	CASSVGRGGTEAFF
few	TRBV28	.	TRBJ2-1	14	TGTGCCAGCAGTTCGGCTCCAGGGTGGAATGAGCAGTTCTTC	CASSSAPGWNEQFF
.	TRBV4-1	TRBD2	TRBJ2-2	19	TGCGCCAGCAGCCAAGCCTTGAGGGGAGCGGGAGGGCGCTCCGGGGAGCTGTTTTTT	CASSQALRGAGGRSGELFF
.	TRBV7-8	.	TRBJ1-1	15	TGTGCCAGCAGCTCCGTGTCAATTCGGGTCACTGAAGCTTTCTTT	CASSSVSIRVTEAFF
.	TRBV5-8	.	TRBJ1-4	17	TGTGCCAGCAGCTTAGGAGACTCGTCCACAACTAATGAAAAACTGTTTTTT	CASSLGDSSTTNEKLFF
few	TRBV30	.	TRBJ1-5	12	TGTGCCTGGAGCGAAGAGAATCAGCCCCAGCATTTT	CAWSEENQPQHF
.	TRBV27	TRBD1	TRBJ2-7	14	TGTGCCAGCAGTTTGACAGGGGTTGGATACGAGCAGTACTTC	CASSLTGVGYEQYF
.	TRBV11-3	TRBD1	TRBJ2-3	15	TGTGCCAGCAGCTTAGATGCGGACAGGGGAGATACGCAGTATTTT	CASSLDADRGDTQYF
.	TRBV28	.	TRBJ2-7	15	TGTGCCAGCAGGCACCTCGAGGAGGGCCTAGGGGAGCAGTACTTC	CASRHLEEGLGEQYF
.	TRBV27	TRBD1	TRBJ1-2	14	TGTGCCAGCAGTCCTCGGACAGGGAGGGATGGCTACACCTTC	CASSPRTGRDGYTF
.	TRBV7-9	.	TRBJ1-1	14	TGTGCCAGCAGCTTAGCGACCGTGAACACTGAAGCTTTCTTT	CASSLATVNTEAFF
.	TRBV9	.	TRBJ1-3	16	TGTGCCAGCAGCGCTGGTAGGGCAGGGTCCGGAAACACCATATATTTT	CASSAGRAGSGNTIYF
.	TRBV30	.	TRBJ1-2	14	TGTGCCTGGAGTTTAACAGGGCCCATGGATGGCTACACCTTC	CAWSLTGPMDGYTF
.	TRBV28	TRBD1	TRBJ1-1	12	TGTGCCAGCAGTCCTCAGGGGGTAGGGGCTTTCTTT	CASSPQGVGAFF
once	TRBV7-2	TRBD2	TRBJ2-3	16	TGTGCCAGCAGCCCCCTAGACGGGAGGGCCGGAGATACGCAGTATTTT	CASSPLDGRAGDTQYF
.	TRBV7-9	TRBD1	TRBJ1-1	15	TGTGCCAGCAGTAGACCCGGGACAGGGGTTACTGAAGCTTTCTTT	CASSRPGTGVTEAFF
.	TRBV7-6	TRBD2	TRBJ2-1	17	TGTGCCAGCAGCCTAGCCCTTGGCGGGAGGCCGGACAATGAGCAGTTCTTC	CASSLALGGRPDNEQFF
.	TRBV6-1	.	TRBJ2-6	15	TGTGCCAGCAGTGCACTTCCGTCTGGGGCCAACGTCCTGACTTTC	CASSALPSGANVLTF
.	TRBV27	.	TRBJ2-1	15	TGTGCCAGCAGTTTAGTCTGGCCTACCCTGAATGAGCAGTTCTTC	CASSLVWPTLNEQFF
.	TRBV28	.	TRBJ1-2	13	TGTGCCAGCAGTTTATCCCCAGACTATGGCTACACCTTC	CASSLSPDYGYTF
few	TRBV9	.	TRBJ1-1	14	TGTGCCAGCAGCCGGGGCTCGGGGAACACTGAAGCTTTCTTT	CASSRGSGNTEAFF
.	TRBV29-1	TRBD2	TRBJ2-1	13	TGCAGCTCGCGCCTAGCGGACTACAATGAGCAGTTCTTC	CSSRLADYNEQFF